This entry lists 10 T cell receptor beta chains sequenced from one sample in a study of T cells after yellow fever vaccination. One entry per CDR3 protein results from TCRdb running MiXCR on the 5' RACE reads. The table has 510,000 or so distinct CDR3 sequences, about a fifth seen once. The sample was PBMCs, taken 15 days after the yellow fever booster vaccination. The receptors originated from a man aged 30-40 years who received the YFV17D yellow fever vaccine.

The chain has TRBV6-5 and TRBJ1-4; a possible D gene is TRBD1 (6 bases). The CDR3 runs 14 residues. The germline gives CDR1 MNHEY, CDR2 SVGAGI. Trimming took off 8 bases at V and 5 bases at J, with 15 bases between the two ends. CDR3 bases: TGTGCCAGCGGTAACCGGGACACCAATGAAAAACTGTTTTTT. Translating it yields CASGNRDTNEKLFF.

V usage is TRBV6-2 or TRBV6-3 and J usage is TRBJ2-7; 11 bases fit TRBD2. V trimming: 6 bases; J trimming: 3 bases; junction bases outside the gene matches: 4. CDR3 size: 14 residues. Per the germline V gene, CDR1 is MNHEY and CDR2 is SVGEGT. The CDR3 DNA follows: TGTGCCAGCAGACCCGGGACTAGCGGCTACGAGCAGTACTTC. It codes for CASRPGTSGYEQYF.

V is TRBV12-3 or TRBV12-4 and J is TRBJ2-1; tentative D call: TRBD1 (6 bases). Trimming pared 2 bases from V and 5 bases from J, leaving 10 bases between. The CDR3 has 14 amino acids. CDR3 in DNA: TGTGCCAGCAGTTTATCCCAGGGGAACAATGAGCAGTTCTTC. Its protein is CASSLSQGNNEQFF.

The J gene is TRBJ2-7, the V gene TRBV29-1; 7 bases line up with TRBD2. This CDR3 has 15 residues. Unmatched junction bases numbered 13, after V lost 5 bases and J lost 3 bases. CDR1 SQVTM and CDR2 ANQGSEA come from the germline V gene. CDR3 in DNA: TGCAGCGTTACTAGGGAGGGGACGTACCTCTACGAGCAGTACTTC. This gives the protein CSVTREGTYLYEQYF.

CDR3 sequence: CASSFMTSHRGDEQFF. The DNA of the CDR3 is TGTGCCAGCAGTTTCATGACTAGCCATAGAGGAGATGAGCAGTTCTTC. This chain links TRBV6-2 or TRBV6-3 with TRBJ2-1; the match to TRBD2 covers 7 bases. Germline values: CDR1 MNHEY, CDR2 SVGEGT. The length of the CDR3 is 16 residues. The trim removed 4 bases at V and 8 bases at J, leaving 14 bases unmatched.

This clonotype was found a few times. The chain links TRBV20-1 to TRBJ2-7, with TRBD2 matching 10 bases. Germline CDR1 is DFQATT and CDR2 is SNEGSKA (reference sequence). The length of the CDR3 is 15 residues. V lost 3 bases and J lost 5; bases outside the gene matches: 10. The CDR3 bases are TGCAGTGCTAGGAAGGGGACTAGCGCCTGGAACGAGCAGTACTTC. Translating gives CSARKGTSAWNEQYF.

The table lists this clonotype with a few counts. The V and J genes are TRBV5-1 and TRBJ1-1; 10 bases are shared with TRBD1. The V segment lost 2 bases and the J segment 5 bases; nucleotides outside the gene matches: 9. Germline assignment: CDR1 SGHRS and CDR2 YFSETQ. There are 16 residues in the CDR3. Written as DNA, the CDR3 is TGCGCCAGCAGCTTTTTCCGGGACAGGGGATGGACTGAAGCTTTCTTT. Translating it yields CASSFFRDRGWTEAFF.

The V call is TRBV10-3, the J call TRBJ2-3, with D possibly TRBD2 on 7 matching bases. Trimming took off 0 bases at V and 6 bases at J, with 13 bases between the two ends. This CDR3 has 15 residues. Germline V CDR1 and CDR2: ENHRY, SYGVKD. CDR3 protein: CAISESRGGKDTQYF. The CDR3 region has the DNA TGTGCCATCAGTGAGTCGAGGGGGGGCAAGGATACGCAGTATTTT.

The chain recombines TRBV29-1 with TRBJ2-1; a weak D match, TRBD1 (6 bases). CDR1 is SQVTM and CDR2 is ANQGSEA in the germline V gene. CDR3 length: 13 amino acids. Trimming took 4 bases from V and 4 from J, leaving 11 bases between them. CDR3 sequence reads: CSVGGGIYNEQFF. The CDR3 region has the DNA TGCAGCGTTGGTGGGGGCATATACAATGAGCAGTTCTTC.

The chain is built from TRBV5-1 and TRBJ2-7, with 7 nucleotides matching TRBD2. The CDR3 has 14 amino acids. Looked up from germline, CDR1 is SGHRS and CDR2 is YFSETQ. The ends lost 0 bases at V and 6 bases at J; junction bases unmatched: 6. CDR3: CASSLGEGLREQYF. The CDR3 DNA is TGCGCCAGCAGCTTGGGGGAGGGGTTGCGCGAGCAGTACTTC.